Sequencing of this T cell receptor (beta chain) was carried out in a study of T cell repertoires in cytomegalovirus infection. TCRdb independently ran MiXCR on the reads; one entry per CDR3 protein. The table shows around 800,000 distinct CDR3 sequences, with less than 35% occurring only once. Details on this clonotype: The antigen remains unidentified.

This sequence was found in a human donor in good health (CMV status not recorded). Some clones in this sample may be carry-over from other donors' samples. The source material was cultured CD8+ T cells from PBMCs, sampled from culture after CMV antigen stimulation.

CDR3 protein: CASSYGQATDTQYF. The CDR3 bases are TGTGCCAGCAGTTATGGGCAAGCCACAGATACGCAGTATTTT. V is TRBV6-5 and J is TRBJ2-3; no definite D call. Germline CDR1 and CDR2: MNHEY and SVGAGI. The CDR3 is 14 residues long. V was shortened by 3 bases and J by 2 bases, with 9 bases between the two germline ends.